These 27 T cell receptor beta chains were sequenced from one sample in a study of shared clonotypes between healthy human individuals. Naive CD8 cells comprised CD45RO-negative, CCR7-positively selected cells, excluding terminally differentiated effector memory CD45RA+ cells. Sequencing used immunoSEQ multiplex PCR; TCRdb keeps in-frame clones, though not all of them. Counted here are about 2 million clones, about 95% occurring once; the ten biggest clones make up roughly 1%. The sequenced material came from naive CD8+ T cells sorted from blood. Receptor source: a man aged 18 to 30 in good health.

With respect to this clone: An end of the junction does not agree with germline; a read error may underlie this. This chain uses TRBV11-2 with TRBJ2-2, with 7 bases fitting TRBD2. The CDR3 runs 17 residues. The germline gives CDR1 SGHAT, CDR2 FQNNGV. DNA for the CDR3: TGTGCCAGCAGCTTAAGGCTGGCGGGAGCGAACACCGAGGAGCTGTTTTTT. Translating it yields CASSLRLAGANTEELFF.

The chain has TRBV6-5 and TRBJ2-3; no clear D gene. The CDR3 sequence is 13 residues long. V was trimmed by 5 bases and J by 0 bases, leaving 6 bases between them. Per the germline V gene, CDR1 is MNHEY and CDR2 is SVGAGI. CDR3 region: CASSLISTDTQYF. The CDR3 DNA follows: TGTGCCAGCAGTCTGATTAGCACAGATACGCAGTATTTT.

This chain connects TRBV4-3 to TRBJ2-1; tentative D call: TRBD2 (6 bases). Between the trimmed V and J ends, which lost 4 bases and 3 bases, there was a span of 13 bases. Germline loops: CDR1 LGHNA, CDR2 YSLEER. The CDR3 loop spans 15 amino acids. The DNA of the CDR3 is TGCGCCAGCAGCCGATTAGCGGCTAACTACAATGAGCAGTTCTTC. Translating gives CASSRLAANYNEQFF.

The chain links TRBV6-5 to TRBJ2-7, with 8 bases aligning to TRBD1. The CDR3 totals 16 residues. The trim removed 4 bases at V and 3 bases at J, leaving 11 bases unmatched. Germline values: CDR1 MNHEY, CDR2 SVGAGI. CDR3 nucleotides: TGTGCCAGCAGTTTCTCGACGGGACAGGTAAACTACGAGCAGTACTTC. Its protein is CASSFSTGQVNYEQYF.

J is TRBJ2-1 and V is TRBV7-6; D unresolved. V shed 5 bases and J shed 10 bases, with 15 bases lying between them. The CDR3 is 13 residues long. From germline, CDR1 is SGHVS and CDR2 FNYEAQ. CDR3 sequence: CASSRTEFGEQFF. The CDR3, as DNA: TGTGCCAGCAGCCGTACAGAATTTGGGGAGCAGTTCTTC.

This rearrangement joins TRBV10-3 to TRBJ2-7, with TRBD2 matching over 7 bases. Germline loops: CDR1 ENHRY, CDR2 SYGVKD. The CDR3 extends over 13 amino acids. Trimming took 10 bases from V and 0 from J; bases not matched to a gene: 6. The CDR3 spells CATGLAVSYEQYF. The CDR3 DNA is TGTGCCACCGGCCTAGCGGTCTCCTACGAGCAGTACTTC.

The chain recombines TRBV7-8 with TRBJ2-1; D remains unclear. Germline CDR1 SGHVS, CDR2 FQNEAQ. V was shortened by 1 base and J by 0 bases, with 13 bases between the two germline ends. CDR3 length: 17 amino acids. The CDR3 nucleotides read TGTGCCAGCAGCTTAGTTGTGTCAGCGAGCTCCTACAATGAGCAGTTCTTC. It codes for CASSLVVSASSYNEQFF. The full variable domain, its missing parts supplied by reference TRBV7-8 and TRBJ2-1, is GAGVSQSPRYKVAKRGQDVALRCDPISGHVSLFWYQQALGQGPEFLTYFQNEAQLDKSGLPSDRFFAERPEGSVSTLKIQRTQQEDSAVYLCASSLVVSASSYNEQFFGPGTRLTVL.

J is TRBJ2-1 and V is TRBV7-2, with TRBD2 identical over 7 bases. Germline lookup yields CDR1 SGHTA and CDR2 FQGNSA. CDR3 length equals 15 residues. V shed 5 bases and J 8 bases; nucleotides not matched to a gene: 12. CDR3 DNA sequence: TGTGCCAGCAGCGACTTTTCTGCGGGGGAAGATGAGCAGTTCTTC. This gives the protein CASSDFSAGEDEQFF. The full variable domain, in which reference TRBV7-2 and TRBJ2-1 provide the parts outside the CDR3, is GAGVSQSPSNKVTEKGKDVELRCDPISGHTALYWYRQSLGQGLEFLIYFQGNSAPDKSGLPSDRFSAERTGGSVSTLTIQRTQQEDSAVYLCASSDFSAGEDEQFFGPGTRLTVL.

This clone was recorded only once. The chain recombines TRBV6-6 with TRBJ1-2; D unclear. Germline lookup yields CDR1 MNHNY and CDR2 SVGAGI (reference sequence). The germline V and J ends were trimmed by 5 bases and 0 bases, with 13 bases remaining between them. This CDR3 region has 15 residues. The CDR3 protein is CASSHAELANYGYTF. The CDR3 nucleotides read TGTGCCAGCAGTCACGCAGAGTTAGCTAACTATGGCTACACCTTC.

This chain links TRBV6-5 with TRBJ2-7, with 9 positions matching TRBD1. Looked up from germline, CDR1 is MNHEY and CDR2 is SVGAGI. The CDR3 is 15 amino acids. V shed 4 bases and J 2 bases; nucleotides not matched to a gene: 6. This CDR3 reads CASSWTGESPYEQYF. In DNA, the CDR3 is TGTGCCAGCAGTTGGACAGGGGAATCCCCCTACGAGCAGTACTTC.

The rearrangement uses TRBV6-1 and TRBJ2-7; a possible D gene is TRBD2 (5 bases). The CDR3 is 14 amino acids. From germline, CDR1 is MNHNS and CDR2 SASEGT. V was trimmed by 8 bases and J by 3 bases, leaving 17 bases between them. The DNA for the CDR3 is TGTGCCAGCGCTCCTCGGGGATCCTTCTACGAGCAGTACTTC. As protein: CASAPRGSFYEQYF.

The chain employs TRBV7-9 and TRBJ1-1; TRBD1 might be the D (5 bases). This CDR3 comprises 15 residues. CDR1 and CDR2 (germline): SEHNR, FQNEAQ (reference sequence). V gave up 2 bases and J gave up 4 bases, with 14 bases separating them. The CDR3 sequence is CASSLTPETATEAFF. CDR3 sequence (DNA): TGTGCCAGCAGCTTAACCCCCGAGACAGCCACTGAAGCTTTCTTT.

J is TRBJ1-2 and V is TRBV4-3; 8 bases are shared with TRBD1. Germline V gene lookup returns CDR1 LGHNA and CDR2 YSLEER. The V and J ends lost 0 bases and 7 bases, in that order; junction bases with no gene match: 10. The CDR3 is 16 residues long. This CDR3 is CASSQDQGQGLSGYTF. The CDR3 bases are TGCGCCAGCAGCCAAGATCAAGGACAGGGCTTATCTGGCTACACCTTC.

V usage is TRBV5-6 and J usage is TRBJ2-7; 10 nucleotides agree with TRBD2. This CDR3 comprises 14 residues. CDR1 and CDR2 (germline): SGHDT, YYEEEE. Trimming took 7 bases from V and 6 from J; bases not matched to a gene: 10. In DNA form, the CDR3 reads TGTGCCAGCGTAGGAACTAGCGGGGCCGGCGAGCAGTACTTC. This codes for CASVGTSGAGEQYF.

This clone was seen only a few times. The rearrangement links TRBV28 to TRBJ1-1; 9 bases fit TRBD1. The CDR3 loop spans 13 amino acids. Trimming removed 8 bases from V and 1 base from J; junction bases left unmatched: 2. Germline CDR1 reads MDHEN; CDR2 reads SYDVKM. This CDR3 reads CASWGQGNTEAFF. In nucleotides, the CDR3 is TGTGCCAGCTGGGGACAGGGGAACACTGAAGCTTTCTTT.

In its sample, this clone was seen a few times. The chain links TRBV11-2 to TRBJ1-1, with D unresolved. The CDR3 consists of 12 residues. From germline, CDR1 is SGHAT and CDR2 FQNNGV. V lost 3 bases to trimming and J lost 4 bases, with 6 bases between them. CDR3 in amino acids: CASSFWGTEAFF. In DNA form, the CDR3 reads TGTGCCAGCAGCTTTTGGGGCACTGAAGCTTTCTTT.

As to this clone: The same CDR3 is also encoded by other DNA sequences in this sample. V gene TRBV27 combines with J gene TRBJ2-1, with D possibly being TRBD1 or TRBD2 (6 bases each). The CDR3 length is 15 residues. V shed 6 bases and J shed 2 bases, with 14 bases lying between them. Looked up from germline, CDR1 is MNHEY and CDR2 is SMNVEV (reference sequence). CDR3 in amino acids: CASSLRGPAYNEQFF. In DNA form, the CDR3 reads TGTGCCAGCAGCTTACGGGGGCCAGCCTACAATGAGCAGTTCTTC.

J is TRBJ2-7 and V is TRBV28; D may be TRBD1 (6 bases). Looked up from germline, CDR1 is MDHEN and CDR2 is SYDVKM. The CDR3 runs 14 residues. V lost 6 bases to trimming and J lost 0 bases, with 12 bases between them. The CDR3 loop is CASRPDSFSYEQYF. CDR3 sequence (DNA): TGTGCCAGCAGACCGGACAGTTTCTCCTACGAGCAGTACTTC.

This chain connects TRBV19 to TRBJ1-5, with a tentative D call TRBD1 (6 bases). The CDR3 length is 16 residues. In germline, CDR1 is LNHDA, CDR2 SQIVND (reference sequence). Trimming left V 7 bases short and J 2 bases short, with 18 bases between. The CDR3, as DNA: TGTGCCAGTACAAGATCGGCCGGGGGCGGCAATCAGCCCCAGCATTTT. This translates into CASTRSAGGGNQPQHF.

The V call is TRBV4-1, the J call TRBJ1-2; 8 bases fit TRBD1. This CDR3 has 16 residues. CDR1 is MGHRA and CDR2 is YSYEKL in the germline V gene. V shed 1 base, J shed 4 bases, and the junction held 8 bases outside the gene matches. The CDR3 region is CASSQVLTGEVYGYTF. The CDR3, as DNA: TGCGCCAGCAGCCAAGTCTTGACAGGGGAGGTCTATGGCTACACCTTC.

This clone has just one count. The chain uses TRBV30 and TRBJ2-5; 10 nucleotides align to TRBD2. From germline, CDR1 is GTSNPN and CDR2 SVGIG (reference sequence). This CDR3 has 12 residues. With V trimmed by 5 bases and J by 3 bases, 0 bases remained unmatched. This CDR3 reads CAWGLAEETQYF. Written as DNA, the CDR3 is TGTGCCTGGGGACTAGCGGAAGAGACCCAGTACTTC. Full variable domain (missing parts from reference TRBV30 and TRBJ2-5): SQTIHQWPATLVQPVGSPLSLECTVEGTSNPNLYWYRQAAGRGLQLLFYSVGIGQISSEVPQNLSASRPQDRQFILSSKKLLLSDSGFYLCAWGLAEETQYFGPGTRLLVL.

The rearrangement uses TRBV9 and TRBJ2-7; D gene unclear. CDR3 length: 13 residues. Trimming removed 0 bases at V and 6 bases at J, with 10 bases between. CDR1 is SGDLS and CDR2 is YYNGEE in the germline V gene. The CDR3 region is CASSVEGRAEQYF. DNA for the CDR3: TGTGCCAGCAGCGTAGAGGGTCGCGCCGAGCAGTACTTC. Supplemented by reference TRBV9 and TRBJ2-7, the full variable domain reads DSGVTQTPKHLITATGQRVTLRCSPRSGDLSVYWYQQSLDQGLQFLIQYYNGEERAKGNILERFSAQQFPDLHSELNLSSLELGDSALYFCASSVEGRAEQYFGPGTRLTVT.

J is TRBJ2-5 and V is TRBV29-1; D is perhaps TRBD1 (6 bases). This CDR3 is 12 amino acids long. Trimming took off 6 bases at V and 0 bases at J, with 8 bases between the two ends. Germline CDR1 SQVTM, CDR2 ANQGSEA. The CDR3 nucleotides read TGCAGCGTACAGGGAAACCAAGAGACCCAGTACTTC. Its protein product is CSVQGNQETQYF.

The genes are TRBV5-6 and TRBJ2-5, with D perhaps assigned TRBD1 or TRBD2 (6 bases each). Germline V gene lookup returns CDR1 SGHDT and CDR2 YYEEEE. Between the trimmed V and J ends, which lost 3 bases and 2 bases, there was a span of 14 bases. This CDR3 is built from 15 residues. The CDR3 DNA sequence: TGTGCCAGCAGCTACCTTGGGGGGACACAAGAGACCCAGTACTTC. Translating gives CASSYLGGTQETQYF.

This clone was observed once. The chain carries TRBV12-5 and TRBJ2-5; no clear D. Trimming removed 3 bases at V and 1 base at J, with 6 bases between. Germline CDR1 is LGHNT and CDR2 is FRNRAP. This CDR3 is 13 amino acids long. CDR3 DNA sequence: TGTGCTAGTGGTTTCTGGCTCCAAGAGACCCAGTACTTC. Protein product: CASGFWLQETQYF.

The chain recombines TRBV4-1 with TRBJ2-7, with D perhaps matching TRBD2 (6 bases). Germline-derived CDR1 and CDR2 are MGHRA and YSYEKL. V shed 1 base and J shed 6 bases, with 7 bases lying between them. This CDR3 has 12 amino acids. CDR3 nucleotide sequence: TGCGCCAGCAGCCAAGTGGAGGGCGAGCAGTACTTC. Encoded protein: CASSQVEGEQYF.

Regarding this clone: Other nucleotide sequences in the sample specify the same CDR3. The chain carries TRBV9 and TRBJ2-3; D remains unclear. V lost 2 bases and J lost 1, with 5 bases in between. The CDR3 is 13 residues long. In germline, CDR1 is SGDLS, CDR2 YYNGEE. CDR3 loop: CASSVGGTDTQYF. CDR3 in DNA: TGTGCCAGCAGCGTCGGCGGCACAGATACGCAGTATTTT. Supplemented by reference TRBV9 and TRBJ2-3, the full variable domain reads DSGVTQTPKHLITATGQRVTLRCSPRSGDLSVYWYQQSLDQGLQFLIQYYNGEERAKGNILERFSAQQFPDLHSELNLSSLELGDSALYFCASSVGGTDTQYFGPGTRLTVL.